Listed here is a single TCR beta chain. As yet, its antigen is unknown. This CDR3 has 13 residues. In germline, CDR1 is MNHNS, CDR2 SASEGT. V dropped 11 bases and J dropped 4; count of bases not matched to a gene: 8. The sample comes from a study of cytomegalovirus exposure and HLA in healthy donors. Study findings and constraints: A later analysis reportedly identified an Asian-associated ancestry cluster as carrying fewer N-insertions than the approximately 620-donor mean. Presence/absence analysis assumed near-uniform sequencing depth across donors. For most TCR beta V segments, an earlier analysis put the productive rate at about 90% or about 30% of the time. Within a later analysis, the majority of CMV-associated TCR beta chains appeared HLA-restricted.

The PCR employed 60 Vbeta primers together with 13 Jbeta primers. Produced via immunoSEQ multiplex PCR; TCRdb's table is partial and in-frame only. The repertoire consists of around 130,000 clones, with approximately 80% occurring once and the leading ten covering about 1.7%. The TCR comes from a man between 35 and 55 years old in good health and CMV-seronegative. V gene TRBV6-1 combines with J gene TRBJ2-4; 7 bases are shared with TRBD2. The sample comprised PBMCs. The CDR3 bases are TGTGCCTATGACGAGGGACTAAAAAACATTCAGTACTTC. Its translation is CAYDEGLKNIQYF.